The entry below gives a single T cell receptor (beta chain) sequence along with its context. No antigen is known for it. This specimen comes from a study of graft-versus-host responses after intestinal transplantation. Overall study context: The transplants performed in recipients were multivisceral, liver-intestinal, or isolated intestinal. Findings and limits, study-wide: The highest levels of circulating GvH clones went along with early declines in HvG clones after transplant.

The method was immunoSEQ multiplex PCR; TCRdb's version includes in-frame clones alone and lacks a portion of them. Altogether about 120,000 clones are present, approximately 95% being singletons, with the ten largest covering around 3%. CDR1 MGHRA and CDR2 YSYEKL come from the germline V gene. This CDR3 is 15 amino acids long. With 1 base removed from V and 2 bases from J, the gap between germline ends came to 12 bases. V gene TRBV4-1 combines with J gene TRBJ2-7; no definite D call. The receptor's source is a human donor who received an intestinal transplant. Material: unstimulated CD8+ T cells sorted from spleen or lymph node cells, obtained before intestinal transplant. As DNA, the CDR3 is TGCGCCAGCAGCCAAGTTGAAGAGGTGACCTACGAGCAGTACTTC. Translating it yields CASSQVEEVTYEQYF.